This T cell receptor beta chain was captured by sequencing in a study of CD8 T cells in ankylosing spondylitis. Findings and caveats of the study: Ankylosing spondylitis blood seemed to carry a telltale TCR beta motif made of several highly homologous variants. CD8+ disease-linked clones were present at relatively low frequencies in blood. Both synovial fluid and blood in reactive arthritis had previously been reported to carry some motif variants. The clones that were linked to disease were reported to be significantly enriched in matched synovial fluid samples from ankylosing spondylitis patients.

This CDR3 has 14 amino acids. With V trimmed by 3 bases and J by 5 bases, 7 bases remained unmatched. CDR1 and CDR2 from the germline V gene are SNHLY and FYNNEI. In the case of this clonotype: Its antigen is unknown.

Libraries of TCR beta came from quantitative 5'-RACE with molecular barcodes. TCRdb reprocessed the 5' RACE reads via MiXCR and lists one record per CDR3 protein. The sample includes roughly 670,000 distinct CDR3 sequences, around 17% seen only once; the top ten take around 20%. This chain links TRBV2 with TRBJ2-7, with 7 nucleotides matching TRBD2. Sequenced: blood, either unsorted or a sorted T cell fraction (not recorded which). This clonotype originated in a male donor with ankylosing spondylitis. CDR3: CASSEETSYNEQYF. CDR3 nucleotides: TGTGCCAGCAGTGAGGAGACTAGCTATAACGAGCAGTACTTC.